This T cell receptor (beta chain) is drawn from a study of CD8+ T cells in alopecia areata. Trimming left V 5 bases short and J 4 bases short, with 11 bases between. The CDR3 loop spans 12 amino acids. Germline values: CDR1 SQVTM, CDR2 ANQGSEA. cDNA reverse transcribed from extracted RNA served as the sequencing template. Method: immunoSEQ multiplex PCR; TCRdb's copy keeps in-frame clones and lacks some. The sample includes 150,000 or so clones, 40% to 50% of them seen just once. What was sequenced was CD4+ T cells sorted from blood. The rearrangement uses TRBV29-1 and TRBJ1-2, with D uncertain. The clonotype was recovered from a human donor with alopecia areata. CDR3 sequence: CSVPDRPYGYTF. The CDR3 region has the DNA TGCAGCGTTCCAGACCGCCCCTATGGCTACACCTTC.